This T cell receptor beta chain was recorded in a study of T cells in Graves' hyperthyroidism and ophthalmopathy. Study-wide results and limits: Using 13 V-J features, a model discriminated ophthalmopathy from stable hyperthyroidism. Expanded thyroid clonotypes (above 0.001) were mostly also found in blood.

Exclusion of patients followed from uncontrolled infection, other autoimmune disease, pregnancy or lactation. Germline lookup yields CDR1 LNHNV and CDR2 YYDKDF (reference sequence). The CDR3 runs to 17 residues. The V end lost 2 bases, the J end lost 6 bases, and 22 bases lay between the germline ends. Amplified regions were TCR beta CDR3 sequences from RNA transcripts. The HTBI set primed first-round TCR CDR3 RT-PCR. TCRdb redid the calling of the multiplex PCR reads with MiXCR, one entry per CDR3 protein. The sample yields 300,000 or so distinct CDR3 sequences, 15% to 20% seen once. This clonotype was found a few times. Its antigen is unidentified.

The sample was blood. This chain connects TRBV15 to TRBJ1-2, with unresolved D. The TCR comes from a woman between 45 and 60 years old with Graves' hyperthyroidism. The CDR3 loop reads CATSRKRGGDSEDGYTF. DNA of the CDR3: TGTGCCACCAGCAGAAAAAGAGGCGGGGATTCGGAAGATGGCTACACCTTC.